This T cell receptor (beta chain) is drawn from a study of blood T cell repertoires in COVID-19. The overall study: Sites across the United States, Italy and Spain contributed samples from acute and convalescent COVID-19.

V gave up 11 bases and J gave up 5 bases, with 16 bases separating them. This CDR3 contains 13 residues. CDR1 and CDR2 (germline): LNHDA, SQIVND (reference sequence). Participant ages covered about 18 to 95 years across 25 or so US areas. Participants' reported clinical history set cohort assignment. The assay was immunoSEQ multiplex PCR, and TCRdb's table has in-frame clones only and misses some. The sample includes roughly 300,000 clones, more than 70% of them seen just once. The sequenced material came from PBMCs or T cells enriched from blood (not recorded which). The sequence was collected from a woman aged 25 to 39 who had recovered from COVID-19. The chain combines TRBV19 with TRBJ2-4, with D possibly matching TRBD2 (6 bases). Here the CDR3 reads CASKARLENIQYF. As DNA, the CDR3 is TGTGCCTCCAAGGCCCGACTAGAAAACATTCAGTACTTC. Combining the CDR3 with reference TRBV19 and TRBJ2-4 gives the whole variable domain DGGITQSPKYLFRKEGQNVTLSCEQNLNHDAMYWYRQDPGQGLRLIYYSQIVNDFQKGDIAEGYSVSREKKESFPLTVTSAQKNPTAFYLCASKARLENIQYFGAGTRLSVL.